The present TCR beta chain was sequenced within a study of tumor and adjacent non-tumor tissue in lung cancer. The library came from three nested PCR rounds adapted from ARM-PCR protocols. MiXCR, applied by TCRdb to the multiplex PCR reads, yields one record per CDR3 protein. This sample yields more than 55,000 distinct CDR3 sequences, of which over 60% are seen a single time; 25% to 35% belongs to the top ten. This sample's RNA came from whole unsorted tissue. Distant lung tissue was collected more than 3 cm away from the tumor edge. Germline CDR1 reads LGHNA; CDR2 reads YNFKEQ. V lost 0 bases to trimming and J lost 2 bases, with 12 bases between them. This CDR3 region has 16 residues.

The chain recombines TRBV4-2 with TRBJ2-3, with D unclear. This sequence originates from a man aged 65-85 years with non-small cell lung cancer. Sequences were obtained from distant non-tumor lung tissue. The CDR3 nucleotides read TGTGCCAGCAGCCAAGATGCCCGGCTCCTCACAGATACGCAGTATTTT. This encodes CASSQDARLLTDTQYF.